The 32 T cell receptor beta chains in this list originate from one sample, sequenced in a study of neoadjuvant anti-PD-1 for oral cavity cancer. Time point noted: after neoadjuvant nivolumab, at surgical resection. Generated by immunoSEQ multiplex PCR, the TCRdb table keeps only in-frame clones and is missing some. The table records more than 13,000 clones, roughly 70% of them present only once. Sequenced here: PBMCs, sampled after nivolumab (anti-PD-1) treatment. The receptors originated from a person between 40 and 85 years old with oral cavity squamous cell carcinoma.

J is TRBJ2-5 and V is TRBV7-6; possibly TRBD2 for D (5 bases). The germline gives CDR1 SGHVS, CDR2 FNYEAQ. The V end was cut by 1 base, the J end by 5 bases, with 11 bases between. The CDR3 has 14 amino acids. The CDR3 region is CASSLVVRGETQYF. DNA for the CDR3: TGTGCCAGCAGCTTAGTCGTCAGAGGGGAGACCCAGTACTTC.

The table lists this clone with a count of one. V gene TRBV5-1 combines with J gene TRBJ2-5, with no clear D. Germline assignment: CDR1 SGHRS and CDR2 YFSETQ. This CDR3 comprises 13 residues. V gave up 2 bases and J gave up 2 bases, with 7 bases separating them. The CDR3 loop reads CASSLSLQETQYF. CDR3 DNA sequence: TGCGCCAGCAGCTTATCCCTTCAAGAGACCCAGTACTTC.

This clone was seen only a few times. The chain employs TRBV27 and TRBJ2-7; weak D call: TRBD2 (6 bases). Germline values: CDR1 MNHEY, CDR2 SMNVEV (reference sequence). This CDR3 is built from 15 residues. V lost 5 bases to trimming and J lost 2 bases, with 16 bases between them. This CDR3 reads CASSAIAGTPYEQYF. The CDR3 nucleotides are TGTGCCAGCAGTGCCATAGCAGGGACTCCCTACGAGCAGTACTTC.

A single count supports this clone. The rearrangement joins TRBV7-2 to TRBJ2-7, with TRBD1 identical over 11 bases. CDR1 and CDR2 (germline): SGHTA, FQGNSA. The CDR3 totals 13 residues. Unmatched junction bases numbered 2, after V lost 3 bases and J lost 7 bases. The CDR3 nucleotides are TGTGCCAGCAGCTTTGGGACAGGGGGGGAGCAGTACTTC. Protein: CASSFGTGGEQYF.

This clone appeared once. The V gene is TRBV15, the J gene TRBJ1-2; D not resolved. The germline V and J ends were trimmed by 1 base and 7 bases, with 13 bases remaining between them. This CDR3 has 14 amino acids. Per the germline V gene, CDR1 is LNHNV and CDR2 is YYDKDF (reference sequence). The CDR3 sequence: CATSRGSGWGGYTF. In nucleotides, the CDR3 is TGTGCCACCAGCAGAGGGTCGGGGTGGGGTGGCTACACCTTC.

The gene calls are TRBV5-1 and TRBJ1-5; tentative D call: TRBD1 (6 bases). Trimming shortened V by 0 bases and J by 4 bases, and 11 bases separated the two germline ends. Germline V gives CDR1 SGHRS, CDR2 YFSETQ. The CDR3 extends over 15 amino acids. The DNA of the CDR3 is TGCGCCAGCAGCTTGGGGGGGCCTGCAAATCAGCCCCAGCATTTT. This gives the protein CASSLGGPANQPQHF.

This clone appeared a few times. The chain is built from TRBV7-6 and TRBJ2-7; TRBD2 might be the D (6 bases). The CDR3 sequence is 18 residues long. Trimming cost V 5 bases and J 0 bases, with 23 bases left between them. The V gene's germline CDR1 is SGHVS and CDR2 FNYEAQ. The CDR3 DNA reads TGTGCCAGCAGCCCGGGATTGTATCGGGACGGGAGCTCCTACGAGCAGTACTTC. Translation gives CASSPGLYRDGSSYEQYF.

The genes are TRBV7-9 and TRBJ1-1; perhaps TRBD1 as D (5 bases). There are 15 residues in the CDR3. Per the germline V gene, CDR1 is SEHNR and CDR2 is FQNEAQ (reference sequence). The germline V and J ends were trimmed by 7 bases and 4 bases, with 19 bases remaining between them. CDR3 loop: CASTDGRDVATEAFF. In DNA, the CDR3 is TGTGCCAGCACGGACGGTCGGGACGTCGCCACTGAAGCTTTCTTT.

Regarding this clone: Other DNA sequences from this sample encode an identical CDR3 as well. CDR3 sequence: CASSLTGLRAEAFF. Here the CDR3 DNA reads TGTGCCAGCAGCCTAACGGGGCTGAGAGCTGAAGCTTTCTTT. The genes are TRBV5-4 and TRBJ1-1; TRBD1 might be the D (5 bases). This CDR3 has 14 residues. Per the germline V gene, CDR1 is SGHNT and CDR2 is YYREEE (reference sequence). Trimming removed 4 bases from V and 6 bases from J, with 16 bases in between.

The chain joins TRBV6-5 to TRBJ1-1; no clear D gene. Trimming left V 4 bases short and J 5 bases short, with 11 bases between. The CDR3 extends over 13 amino acids. Germline CDR1 reads MNHEY; CDR2 reads SVGAGI. This CDR3 reads CASSWAPRTEAFF. CDR3 coding DNA: TGTGCCAGCAGTTGGGCCCCGAGGACTGAAGCTTTCTTT.

The V call is TRBV9, the J call TRBJ2-3; 8 bases are a match to TRBD1. Per germline, CDR1 SGDLS and CDR2 YYNGEE. CDR3 length: 15 amino acids. J was trimmed by 7 bases and V by 0 bases; bases with no gene match: 7. CDR3 region: CASSVGTGIINTQYF. The CDR3 region has the DNA TGTGCCAGCAGCGTAGGGACAGGGATCATCAATACGCAGTATTTT.

The chain is built from TRBV5-1 and TRBJ2-7; TRBD1 might be the D (6 bases). Germline CDR1 is SGHRS and CDR2 is YFSETQ. This CDR3 contains 12 residues. Deletions cut 2 bases from V and 4 bases from J, with 7 bases between. The chain's CDR3 is CASSLQGYEQYF. DNA of the CDR3: TGCGCCAGCAGCTTACAGGGATACGAGCAGTACTTC.

The table lists this clone with a few counts. The chain employs TRBV19 and TRBJ1-4, with no clear D. The CDR3 sequence is 13 residues long. The germline V and J ends were trimmed by 9 bases and 0 bases, with 8 bases remaining between them. Germline V CDR1 and CDR2: LNHDA, SQIVND (reference sequence). The CDR3 spells CASQQATNEKLFF. CDR3 sequence (DNA): TGTGCCAGCCAACAAGCAACTAATGAAAAACTGTTTTTT.

This chain connects TRBV5-1 to TRBJ2-3; D is unresolved. This CDR3 region has 14 residues. The V gene's germline CDR1 is SGHRS and CDR2 YFSETQ. V dropped 5 bases and J dropped 2 bases, with 12 bases sitting between them. CDR3 coding DNA: TGCGCCAGCAGATGGTCCCCCTTCACAGATACGCAGTATTTT. Translating it yields CASRWSPFTDTQYF.

This chain joins TRBV19 and TRBJ2-7; the D is unclear. The CDR3 is made up of 13 amino acids. Germline V gives CDR1 LNHDA, CDR2 SQIVND (reference sequence). V was trimmed by 6 bases and J by 2 bases, leaving 11 bases between them. In nucleotides, the CDR3 is TGTGCCAGTAGCGAACGGGCCACCTACGAGCAGTACTTC. Translation gives CASSERATYEQYF.

This clone was counted between two and nine times. The genes are TRBV6-4 and TRBJ1-1; D gene ambiguous. V was trimmed by 4 bases and J by 4 bases, leaving 13 bases between them. Germline CDR1 MRHNA, CDR2 SNTAGT. The CDR3 extends over 14 amino acids. The DNA of the CDR3 is TGTGCCAGCAGTGTGAGCATTTTATCCACTGAAGCTTTCTTT. Protein sequence: CASSVSILSTEAFF.

The chain employs TRBV7-9 and TRBJ1-5; tentative D call: TRBD1 (5 bases). The germline V and J ends were trimmed by 6 bases and 0 bases, with 9 bases remaining between them. Germline V gene sequence: CDR1 SEHNR, CDR2 FQNEAQ (reference sequence). The CDR3 runs 14 residues. The CDR3 sequence is CASSPGNSNQPQHF. CDR3 sequence (DNA): TGTGCCAGCAGTCCAGGGAATAGCAATCAGCCCCAGCATTTT.

J is TRBJ2-1 and V is TRBV28; D tentatively reads TRBD1 or TRBD2 (6 bases each). The CDR3 runs 14 residues. Trimming left V 6 bases short and J 10 bases short, with 19 bases between. CDR1 is MDHEN and CDR2 is SYDVKM in the germline V gene. This CDR3 reads CASRVRGVYKEQFF. The CDR3 nucleotides are TGTGCCAGCAGAGTTAGGGGGGTTTATAAGGAGCAGTTCTTC.

The CDR3 region is CASSPLRQGFGYTF. CDR3 in DNA: TGTGCCAGCAGCCCGTTGAGACAGGGATTCGGCTACACCTTC. The chain links TRBV5-5 to TRBJ1-2; 7 nucleotides match TRBD1. J lost 8 bases, V lost 4 bases, and 11 bases had no gene match. The CDR3 runs to 14 residues. CDR1 is SGHKS and CDR2 is YYEKEE in the germline V gene (reference sequence).

The chain combines TRBV5-1 with TRBJ1-2; 11 bases agree with TRBD1. The CDR3 is 15 residues long. V shed 5 bases, J shed 5 bases, and the junction held 8 bases outside the gene matches. Germline V CDR1 and CDR2: SGHRS, YFSETQ. The CDR3 region has the DNA TGCGCCAGCAGGCGGACAGGGGGCTTTGGATATGGCTACACCTTC. The encoded protein is CASRRTGGFGYGYTF.

Only a few counts were recorded for this clone. The chain couples TRBV5-1 to TRBJ1-2; D unresolved. Germline V gives CDR1 SGHRS, CDR2 YFSETQ. The CDR3 totals 18 residues. The germline V and J ends were trimmed by 4 bases and 5 bases, with 27 bases remaining between them. CDR3 residues: CASSPLTRRLVWQYGYTF. In DNA form, the CDR3 reads TGCGCCAGCAGCCCCCTGACACGCCGCCTTGTTTGGCAGTATGGCTACACCTTC.

The genes are TRBV28 and TRBJ1-2; D not certain. The V gene's germline CDR1 is MDHEN and CDR2 SYDVKM. The CDR3 sequence is 13 residues long. Trimming took 3 bases from V and 2 from J, leaving 7 bases between them. The CDR3 sequence is CASSFIGNYGYTF. CDR3 nucleotide sequence: TGTGCCAGCAGTTTTATCGGCAACTATGGCTACACCTTC.

The rearrangement joins TRBV10-1 to TRBJ2-3, with unresolved D. Germline CDR1 and CDR2: WNHNN and SYGVQD (reference sequence). Trimming pared 8 bases from V and 6 bases from J, leaving 15 bases between. The CDR3 has 13 residues. The CDR3 DNA reads TGCGCCAGCGAAGCTAATCTAGGGGATACGCAGTATTTT. Its translation: CASEANLGDTQYF.

The J gene is TRBJ1-5, the V gene TRBV5-6; perhaps TRBD1 as D (6 bases). V lost 2 bases and J lost 0, with 12 bases in between. The CDR3 contains 16 residues. Germline assignment: CDR1 SGHDT and CDR2 YYEEEE. CDR3 sequence reads: CASSLGGSLSNQPQHF. In nucleotides, the CDR3 is TGTGCCAGCAGCTTAGGGGGAAGCCTTAGCAATCAGCCCCAGCATTTT.

This clone has only one observation. This chain joins TRBV9 and TRBJ2-3, with 7 bases lining up with TRBD2. V shed 4 bases and J 7 bases; nucleotides not matched to a gene: 12. The CDR3 runs 15 residues. CDR1 is SGDLS, CDR2 YYNGEE, per germline. The CDR3 DNA reads as TGTGCCAGCAGCCCCCAAGCGGGAAGGTTGAATACGCAGTATTTT. This sequence encodes CASSPQAGRLNTQYF. Full variable domain (outside the CDR3, taken from reference TRBV9 and TRBJ2-3): DSGVTQTPKHLITATGQRVTLRCSPRSGDLSVYWYQQSLDQGLQFLIQYYNGEERAKGNILERFSAQQFPDLHSELNLSSLELGDSALYFCASSPQAGRLNTQYFGPGTRLTVL.

The J gene is TRBJ2-1, the V gene TRBV11-3; 8 nucleotides line up with TRBD2. The CDR3 totals 15 residues. Trimming cost V 0 bases and J 7 bases; bases outside gene matches: 5. Germline V gives CDR1 SGHNT, CDR2 YENEEA. The CDR3 DNA reads TGTGCCAGCAGCTTAGATCGGGCTAGCGGGAATGAGCAGTTCTTC. Protein product: CASSLDRASGNEQFF.

This chain joins TRBV9 and TRBJ2-5; TRBD2 agrees at 14 bases. The V gene's germline CDR1 is SGDLS and CDR2 YYNGEE. V lost 0 bases, J lost 2 bases, and 0 bases stayed unmatched. The CDR3 is made up of 16 amino acids. The CDR3: CASSVGLAGGQETQYF. DNA of the CDR3: TGTGCCAGCAGCGTAGGACTAGCGGGGGGGCAAGAGACCCAGTACTTC.

The chain has TRBV30 and TRBJ2-5; maybe TRBD1 (5 bases). This CDR3 contains 13 residues. With 0 bases removed from V and 5 bases from J, the gap between germline ends came to 10 bases. CDR1 and CDR2 from the germline V gene are GTSNPN and SVGIG (reference sequence). The CDR3 sequence: CAWSVGAVETQYF. CDR3 DNA: TGTGCCTGGAGTGTTGGGGCGGTGGAGACCCAGTACTTC.

This clone was detected a few times. The chain joins TRBV7-2 to TRBJ1-1; D is uncertain. The germline gives CDR1 SGHTA, CDR2 FQGNSA. With 1 base removed from V and 11 bases from J, the gap between germline ends came to 11 bases. The CDR3 runs 12 residues. CDR3 loop: CASSLGPVRAFF. In DNA form, the CDR3 reads TGTGCCAGCAGCTTAGGCCCAGTTAGGGCTTTCTTT. The whole variable domain, filled in from reference TRBV7-2 and TRBJ1-1, reads GAGVSQSPSNKVTEKGKDVELRCDPISGHTALYWYRQSLGQGLEFLIYFQGNSAPDKSGLPSDRFSAERTGGSVSTLTIQRTQQEDSAVYLCASSLGPVRAFFGQGTRLTVV.

This clone was detected only a few times. V gene TRBV7-2 combines with J gene TRBJ2-7, with a possible D match to TRBD2 (5 bases). The germline CDR1 and CDR2 sequences are SGHTA and FQGNSA. This CDR3 is built from 16 residues. Trimming shortened V by 4 bases and J by 2 bases, and 18 bases separated the two germline ends. The chain's CDR3 is CASSSHSASRAYEQYF. The CDR3 nucleotides read TGTGCCAGCAGCTCGCATAGCGCGTCTAGAGCCTACGAGCAGTACTTC.

This clone has only one observation. The chain couples TRBV7-9 to TRBJ2-1; D unclear. V lost 5 bases, J lost 4 bases, and 18 bases lay in between. Per germline, CDR1 SEHNR and CDR2 FQNEAQ (reference sequence). The CDR3 consists of 16 residues. CDR3 nucleotides: TGTGCCAGCAGCCCATTGGGTGGCAGGACGTACAATGAGCAGTTCTTC. Translating it yields CASSPLGGRTYNEQFF.

The chain uses TRBV13 and TRBJ1-4; D gene unclear. This CDR3 region has 14 residues. V lost 3 bases and J 7 bases, leaving 12 bases between the germline ends. CDR1 PRHDT and CDR2 FYEKMQ come from the germline V gene (reference sequence). The chain's CDR3 is CASSFPRTSEKLFF. The CDR3 nucleotides are TGTGCCAGCAGCTTTCCTCGGACTTCTGAAAAACTGTTTTTT. The whole variable domain, filled in from reference TRBV13 and TRBJ1-4, reads AAGVIQSPRHLIKEKRETATLKCYPIPRHDTVYWYQQGPGQDPQFLISFYEKMQSDKGSIPDRFSAQQFSDYHSELNMSSLELGDSALYFCASSFPRTSEKLFFGSGTQLSVL.